The rows below give T cell receptor beta chains drawn from one sample of a study of T cell responses to AZD1222 COVID-19 vaccine. Measured with immunoSEQ multiplex PCR; TCRdb has only the in-frame clones, and not every one. The table includes 180,000 or so clones, around nine tenths detected once. The starting material was peripheral blood, obtained 28 days after the second AZD1222 dose. Receptors were obtained from an adult who received the AZD1222 COVID-19 vaccine. Each CDR3 is given without its conserved first and last residue. Fields, in order: V gene, clone size, J gene, CDR3 protein. A row's size may be missing; if present it is once, few, many or a size class.

TRBV7-3	.	TRBJ2-6	ASSQRGQGAYGANVLT
TRBV6-1	.	TRBJ2-1	ASSEQGGNNEQF
TRBV19	.	TRBJ1-4	ATNQGQGSEKLF
TRBV27	.	TRBJ2-2	ASSLGVPGELF
TRBV15	.	TRBJ2-2	ATSRTSGETELF
TRBV30	.	TRBJ2-7	AWSLRGAEARYEQY
TRBV29-1	.	TRBJ2-5	SVDGDRGELETQY
TRBV11-3	.	TRBJ2-1	ASSPRRGSYNEQF
TRBV6-2/TRBV6-3	.	TRBJ2-3	ASSLGQGADTQY
TRBV2	.	TRBJ2-5	ASRATGGRQETQY
TRBV5-8	.	TRBJ2-3	ASTRQGASTSTDTQY
TRBV11-2	few	TRBJ2-1	ASSRLAGAYNEQF
TRBV5-1	.	TRBJ1-5	ASSLGDRGNQPQH
TRBV7-9	.	TRBJ1-5	ASSLGPIGGNQPQH
TRBV6-6	once	TRBJ2-7	ASSPKGLAGDEQY
TRBV5-6	once	TRBJ2-7	ASSLQLPYEQY
TRBV5-1	.	TRBJ2-1	ASRSEGTRVMDEQF
TRBV28	.	TRBJ1-1	ASTRDLVRTEAF
TRBV7-9	.	TRBJ2-5	ASGPEETQY
TRBV6-5	.	TRBJ2-3	ASSLRESTDTQY
TRBV19	once	TRBJ2-6	ASRHRAGANVLT
TRBV27	.	TRBJ1-1	ASRWVTGRNTEAF
TRBV7-8	.	TRBJ1-1	ASSPLGGPNTEAF
TRBV10-3	.	TRBJ2-5	AISGGQGAQGTQY
TRBV20-1	.	TRBJ1-2	SAREGYGYT
TRBV27	.	TRBJ2-7	ASSLISGGEQY
TRBV4-1	once	TRBJ1-1	ASSQEGATVNTEAF
TRBV7-2	few	TRBJ2-1	ASSLTGNSYNEQF
TRBV9	.	TRBJ2-2	ASSPRVGGLTGELF
TRBV3-1/TRBV3-2	.	TRBJ2-1	ASSRRGARNEQF
TRBV4-1	.	TRBJ1-4	ASSQVPGFNEKLF
TRBV27	.	TRBJ2-2	ASSSSNTGELF